This entry lists 32 T cell receptor beta chains sequenced from one sample in a study of blood T cells in healthy people across ages. PCR was performed a second time for about 7 to 12 cycles using a sample-barcoded 5' primer and a J-beta primer mix. TCRdb re-called the 5' RACE reads through MiXCR, storing one row per CDR3 protein. The sample has about 670,000 distinct CDR3 sequences; around 38% are singletons. The sequencing input was blood. The receptors were sampled from a man older than 75 in good health.

The rearrangement joins TRBV3-1 to TRBJ1-2, with a tentative D call TRBD1 (6 bases). Germline V lookup: CDR1 LGHDT, CDR2 YNNKEL (reference sequence). V dropped 4 bases and J dropped 8 bases, with 20 bases sitting between them. This CDR3 region has 15 residues. This CDR3 reads CASSLSSGGPEGYTF. The CDR3 region has the DNA TGTGCCAGCAGCCTCTCCTCGGGGGGGCCTGAAGGCTACACCTTC.

This clonotype was recorded once. Given a much more abundant clone one base away, this may be a read error. The chain links TRBV6-2 or TRBV6-3 to TRBJ2-5; no reliable D call. Germline V CDR1 and CDR2: MNHEY, SVGEGT. The CDR3 runs 13 residues. This CDR3 reads CASREDGQGTQYF. CDR3 nucleotide sequence: TGTGCCAGCAGAGAGGACGGCCAAGGGACCCAGTACTTC.

The rearrangement uses TRBV20-1 and TRBJ2-3; possible D gene TRBD1, 6 bases. This CDR3 has 13 amino acids. V was clipped by 3 bases and J by 6 bases, with 13 bases between them. Germline CDR1 and CDR2: DFQATT and SNEGSKA (reference sequence). The CDR3 loop is CSASVNQGDTQYF. The CDR3 nucleotides read TGCAGTGCTAGCGTCAATCAGGGGGATACGCAGTATTTT.

V is TRBV30 and J is TRBJ1-2, with D possibly matching TRBD1 (5 bases). Looked up from germline, CDR1 is GTSNPN and CDR2 is SVGIG (reference sequence). The V end lost 1 base, the J end lost 4 bases, and 10 bases lay between the germline ends. This CDR3 region has 13 residues. This CDR3 reads CAWSGGPGYGYTF. The DNA for the CDR3 is TGTGCCTGGAGTGGGGGACCTGGCTATGGCTACACCTTC.

This rearrangement joins TRBV3-1 to TRBJ2-5; 9 bases align to TRBD1. The J call is doubtful: the DNA matches TRBJ2-7 better. The CDR3 sequence is 15 residues long. Germline CDR1 and CDR2: LGHDT and YNNKEL (reference sequence). CDR3 residues: CASSLQGTGKDEQYF. The CDR3 DNA reads TGTGCCAGCAGCCTTCAAGGGACAGGGAAAGACGAGCAGTACTTC.

Ten or more counts support this clonotype. The gene calls are TRBV30 and TRBJ1-5, with D maybe TRBD1 (5 bases). This CDR3 has 13 residues. V was pared by 0 bases and J by 9 bases, with 12 bases between. Germline V gene sequence: CDR1 GTSNPN, CDR2 SVGIG (reference sequence). CDR3 residues: CAWSVGGERPQHF. CDR3 sequence (DNA): TGTGCCTGGAGTGTAGGAGGGGAACGGCCCCAGCATTTT. Complete variable domain (other parts from reference TRBV30 and TRBJ1-5): SQTIHQWPATLVQPVGSPLSLECTVEGTSNPNLYWYRQAAGRGLQLLFYSVGIGQISSEVPQNLSASRPQDRQFILSSKKLLLSDSGFYLCAWSVGGERPQHFGDGTRLSIL.

The J gene is TRBJ2-1, the V gene TRBV6-1; 8 bases fit TRBD1. In germline, CDR1 is MNHNS, CDR2 SASEGT. This CDR3 has 15 residues. V gave up 8 bases and J gave up 8 bases; unmatched junction bases: 14. The CDR3 is CASAKTGAAEYEQFF. The CDR3 DNA reads as TGTGCCAGCGCAAAGACAGGGGCTGCAGAATATGAGCAGTTCTTC.

This clonotype showed up just a few times. This chain joins TRBV7-2 and TRBJ2-1; D gene ambiguous. V was trimmed by 1 base and J by 3 bases, leaving 10 bases between them. The germline V gene encodes CDR1 SGHTA and CDR2 FQGNSA. This CDR3 region has 15 residues. Here the CDR3 DNA reads TGTGCCAGCAGCTTAGAACCCCCTAGCTACAATGAGCAGTTCTTC. The encoded protein is CASSLEPPSYNEQFF.

Only a few counts were recorded for this clonotype. The J gene is TRBJ2-7, the V gene TRBV7-8, with 10 bases matching TRBD2. Germline CDR1 and CDR2: SGHVS and FQNEAQ. This CDR3 comprises 17 residues. V shed 5 bases, J shed 2 bases, and the junction held 12 bases outside the gene matches. Here the CDR3 DNA reads TGTGCCAGCAGCATGAGACTAGCGGGCACACGAACCTACGAGCAGTACTTC. This codes for CASSMRLAGTRTYEQYF.

This clonotype appeared a single time. Compared with germline, one end of the junction differs, possibly owing to a read error. The V and J genes are TRBV6-2 or TRBV6-3 and TRBJ1-1, with a possible D match to TRBD1 (5 bases). The CDR3 totals 18 residues. The germline V gene has CDR1 MNHEY and CDR2 SVGEGT. In DNA, the CDR3 is TGTGCCAGCAACTCCCGAGGGAAGGCAGGGAGATCGAACACTGACGCTTTCTTT. It specifies CASNSRGKAGRSNTDAFF.

Only a few counts were recorded for this clonotype. The chain is built from TRBV3-1 and TRBJ1-5; D possibly corresponds to TRBD1 (6 bases). This CDR3 spans 13 amino acids. CDR1 is LGHDT, CDR2 YNNKEL, per germline (reference sequence). Trimming removed 1 base at V and 9 bases at J, with 10 bases between. This CDR3 is CASSQGRGLPQHF. In nucleotides, the CDR3 is TGTGCCAGCAGCCAAGGCAGGGGACTGCCCCAGCATTTT.

Comments on this clonotype: A read error is possible here, since a much larger clone lies one base away. This sequence joins TRBV5-1 and TRBJ2-2; D is perhaps TRBD2 (5 bases). The germline CDR1 and CDR2 sequences are SGHRS and YFSETQ. CDR3 length: 14 amino acids. The germline V and J ends were trimmed by 3 bases and 4 bases, with 10 bases remaining between them. The CDR3 sequence: CASSSGYGTGELFF. CDR3 DNA: TGCGCCAGCAGCTCGGGGTACGGCACCGGGGAGCTGTTTTTT.

This chain links TRBV3-1 with TRBJ2-4; weak D call: TRBD2 (6 bases). Trimming stripped 3 bases from V and 12 bases from J, with 18 bases between. CDR3 length: 14 amino acids. In germline, CDR1 is LGHDT, CDR2 YNNKEL (reference sequence). The CDR3 nucleotides read TGTGCCAGCAGCCACGCTAGCGAGCAAAATAGTCAGTACTTC. It translates to CASSHASEQNSQYF.

CDR3 sequence: CASSQSGSGTSGTQYF. In nucleotides, the CDR3 is TGTGCCAGCAGCCAAAGCGGATCCGGGACCTCAGGGACCCAGTACTTC. The J gene is TRBJ2-7, the V gene TRBV3-1; D is perhaps TRBD1 or TRBD2 (5 bases each). The DNA end is a closer match to TRBJ2-5, so the J assignment may be wrong. The CDR3 totals 16 residues. Looked up from germline, CDR1 is LGHDT and CDR2 is YNNKEL (reference sequence).

This clonotype was observed a few times. DNA of the CDR3: TGCAGCGTTGGGGGGTCGGGCGGGTTCAGGGATGAGCAGTTCTTC. Amino acid sequence: CSVGGSGGFRDEQFF. V and J are TRBV29-1 and TRBJ2-1, with D perhaps assigned TRBD1 or TRBD2 (5 bases each). Germline assignment: CDR1 SQVTM and CDR2 ANQGSEA. V dropped 4 bases and J dropped 8 bases, with 21 bases sitting between them. The length of the CDR3 is 15 residues.

The chain recombines TRBV7-9 with TRBJ2-2, with 9 bases identical to TRBD2. Germline CDR1 and CDR2: SEHNR and FQNEAQ (reference sequence). Trimming took 5 bases from V and 0 from J; bases not matched to a gene: 1. This CDR3 region has 15 residues. The CDR3 reads CASSPSGTNTGELFF. CDR3 DNA sequence: TGTGCCAGCAGCCCTAGCGGGACGAACACCGGGGAGCTGTTTTTT.

The rearrangement joins TRBV5-1 to TRBJ2-7, with D maybe TRBD1 (5 bases). The V end was cut by 4 bases, the J end by 2 bases, with 13 bases between. This CDR3 region has 14 residues. Germline CDR1 and CDR2: SGHRS and YFSETQ. CDR3 nucleotide sequence: TGCGCCAGCAGCAAAGAACAGGACCCCTACGAGCAGTACTTC. It codes for CASSKEQDPYEQYF.

This clonotype was detected only a few times. The rearrangement uses TRBV20-1 and TRBJ2-3, with a possible D match to TRBD2 (5 bases). The CDR3 extends over 16 amino acids. Germline V CDR1 and CDR2: DFQATT, SNEGSKA (reference sequence). The ends were cut back, 5 bases at V and 4 bases at J, with 22 bases in the middle. CDR3 amino acids: CSARPRTPRAPDTQYF. CDR3 DNA sequence: TGCAGTGCTCGGCCCCGGACGCCGAGGGCCCCAGATACGCAGTATTTT.

A few counts support this clonotype. This chain joins TRBV6-2 or TRBV6-3 and TRBJ2-3; D not certain. V lost 2 bases, J lost 1 base, and 13 bases lay in between. The CDR3 is 16 residues long. From germline, CDR1 is MNHEY and CDR2 SVGEGT. CDR3 loop: CASSYPPLSRTDTQYF. The CDR3 coding sequence is TGTGCCAGCAGTTACCCCCCGTTATCCCGCACAGATACGCAGTATTTT.

This chain links TRBV9 with TRBJ2-3; weak D call: TRBD2 (5 bases). Germline values: CDR1 SGDLS, CDR2 YYNGEE. The CDR3 has 16 residues. The ends were cut back, 4 bases at V and 5 bases at J, with 20 bases in the middle. The DNA of the CDR3 is TGTGCCAGCAGCCCCCCCTACCCGGGGAGAGGAGATACGCAGTATTTT. It specifies CASSPPYPGRGDTQYF.

V is TRBV12-3 or TRBV12-4 and J is TRBJ1-1, with a weak D call TRBD1 (5 bases). Deletions cut 6 bases from V and 3 bases from J, with 11 bases between. This CDR3 spans 13 amino acids. The CDR3 protein is CASSTDSYTEAFF. The CDR3 region has the DNA TGTGCCAGCAGCACTGACAGCTACACTGAAGCTTTCTTT.

This clonotype came up a few times. This chain links TRBV28 with TRBJ1-1; no clear D gene. This CDR3 region has 14 residues. Between the trimmed V and J ends, which lost 6 bases and 1 base, there was a span of 12 bases. Germline assignment: CDR1 MDHEN and CDR2 SYDVKM. CDR3 amino acids: CASSREITNTEAFF. The CDR3 DNA reads as TGTGCCAGCAGCCGTGAGATAACGAACACTGAAGCTTTCTTT.

The V call is TRBV6-1, the J call TRBJ1-2, with D perhaps matching TRBD1 (5 bases). The CDR3 has 17 residues. From germline, CDR1 is MNHNS and CDR2 SASEGT. The V end was cut by 1 base, the J end by 5 bases, with 20 bases between. In nucleotides, the CDR3 is TGTGCCAGCAGTGAAGGCAGAGTTCGGGCCCGGGGGTATGGCTACACCTTC. Protein product: CASSEGRVRARGYGYTF.

The chain joins TRBV5-1 to TRBJ1-2; D is unresolved. Trimming left V 4 bases short and J 9 bases short, with 19 bases between. The CDR3 consists of 14 residues. Germline CDR1 SGHRS, CDR2 YFSETQ. CDR3 sequence reads: CASSVEGAGRRYTF. CDR3 sequence (DNA): TGCGCCAGCAGCGTAGAGGGAGCTGGGCGGCGCTACACCTTC.

V is TRBV28 and J is TRBJ2-5; the D gene is possibly TRBD2 (6 bases). Germline assignment: CDR1 MDHEN and CDR2 SYDVKM. V gave up 7 bases and J gave up 5 bases, with 14 bases separating them. The CDR3 length is 13 residues. CDR3 nucleotides: TGTGCCAGCACCGAAGGAGGGAGTGAGACCCAGTACTTC. Translation: CASTEGGSETQYF.

This chain links TRBV20-1 with TRBJ2-4; D might be TRBD1 (7 bases). V was trimmed by 5 bases and J by 3 bases, leaving 20 bases between them. There are 16 residues in the CDR3. Germline CDR1 reads DFQATT; CDR2 reads SNEGSKA (reference sequence). The CDR3 DNA reads TGCAGTGCTCCGAAAGACAGGGAGGTAGTCAAAAACATTCAGTACTTC. It specifies CSAPKDREVVKNIQYF.

Details on this clonotype: A much larger clone differs from this one at a single base, so this may be a read error. The rearrangement uses TRBV29-1 and TRBJ2-5; 7 bases are shared with TRBD1. From germline, CDR1 is SQVTM and CDR2 ANQGSEA. The CDR3 has 13 amino acids. The CDR3 sequence is CTVRRQGRETQYF. The CDR3 coding sequence is TGCACCGTAAGAAGACAGGGAAGGGAGACCCAGTACTTC.

This chain joins TRBV16 and TRBJ1-2; D not certain. The germline V gene encodes CDR1 KGHSY and CDR2 FQNENV. The CDR3 covers 15 residues. V was cut by 0 bases and J by 7 bases, with 15 bases left in between. CDR3 protein: CASSQSRSRVIGYTF. Written as DNA, the CDR3 is TGTGCCAGCAGCCAATCGCGATCAAGGGTCATTGGCTACACCTTC.

The chain uses TRBV4-3 and TRBJ1-3; maybe TRBD1 (6 bases). Germline V CDR1 and CDR2: LGHNA, YSLEER. This CDR3 spans 16 amino acids. The germline V and J ends were trimmed by 1 base and 4 bases, with 14 bases remaining between them. The CDR3, as DNA: TGCGCCAGCAGCCAAGCCTCCCGGGACATAGGAAACACCATATATTTT. Translating it yields CASSQASRDIGNTIYF.

The V call is TRBV20-1, the J call TRBJ2-3; 10 bases map to TRBD2. V dropped 3 bases and J dropped 2; count of bases not matched to a gene: 11. The germline V gene has CDR1 DFQATT and CDR2 SNEGSKA (reference sequence). This CDR3 is built from 17 residues. In DNA form, the CDR3 reads TGCAGTGCTAGCGGGCTAGCGGGGGAAACCCCCACAGATACGCAGTATTTT. This translates into CSASGLAGETPTDTQYF.

This chain connects TRBV20-1 to TRBJ2-7, with D perhaps matching TRBD2 (6 bases). This CDR3 has 14 amino acids. The V end was cut by 7 bases, the J end by 5 bases, with 21 bases between. Germline CDR1 and CDR2: DFQATT and SNEGSKA (reference sequence). The CDR3 is CSVIKVEAGHEQYF. CDR3 coding DNA: TGCAGTGTTATTAAGGTAGAAGCGGGCCACGAGCAGTACTTC.

This clonotype was detected ten times or more. Relative to the germline gene, one junction end is altered; a read error may explain this. The gene calls are TRBV10-1 and TRBJ2-7, with 8 bases fitting TRBD1. The CDR3 sequence is 13 residues long. CDR1 and CDR2 from the germline V gene are WNHNN and SYGVQD (reference sequence). The CDR3: CASSRDRNYEQYF. DNA of the CDR3: TGTGCCAGCAGCCGGGACAGGAACTACGAGCAGTACTTC.